These T cell receptor beta chains were read from a single sample in a study of T-cell memory formation after mild COVID-19. TCRdb re-analysed the 5' RACE reads in MiXCR, keeping a single row per CDR3 protein. Altogether 250,000 to 300,000 distinct CDR3 sequences are present, roughly 18% being singletons, with the ten largest covering approximately 22%. The sequenced material came from PBMCs or a T cell subset sorted from them (not recorded which). All receptors come from a man between 18 and 35 years old who had mild COVID-19 (a few samples of this study predate the infection). Cell type and time point are not known. Each CDR3 is given without its conserved first and last residue. Fields, in order: CDR3 protein, V gene.

ASSYSFTATSPLH	TRBV6-5
ASRPQTSGTQETQY	TRBV5-1
ASRTDSAYGYT	TRBV6-6
ASRPGGQEGKGYT	TRBV5-4
ASSRRGGALDTQY	TRBV6-5
ASRRIGTSMEAF	TRBV5-1
AIKISKDVNLYGYT	TRBV10-3
ASTERGGQETQY	TRBV7-2
ASSYSSGFNYGYT	TRBV6-5
ASSQDYDQSETQY	TRBV4-1
SAREPRRSDTQY	TRBV20-1
ATSAPEGGTDTQY	TRBV24-1
ATSRDIGAIGQRNYEQY	TRBV15
ASSFPAGSNYGYT	TRBV5-6
ASSLRTGDPNYGYT	TRBV5-1
ASSQGSRALYNEQF	TRBV14
SVEWQYGYT	TRBV29-1
ASSPRTDYEQY	TRBV7-6
ASSQGDWGLNTEAF	TRBV4-1
ASSTAGRRTGYT	TRBV5-1
ASSEGTNTGELF	TRBV2
ASSLHSWGANTGELF	TRBV13
SARGLYYTYEQY	TRBV20-1
ASSLEGAGLDTQY	TRBV7-6
ASTKQLGSYEQY	TRBV6-1
ASSPNPRQGPLH	TRBV11-2
ASKPDPTNEKLF	TRBV5-1
ASRTGTGMYEQY	TRBV6-2/TRBV6-3
ASSYRGQGADEQY	TRBV6-6
ASTLSGGAFKNIQY	TRBV6-6
ATSRSAGSVLQPQH	TRBV15
SVAWVNTEAF	TRBV29-1
ASSLVASGTDTQY	TRBV5-1
ASSLNNSPLH	TRBV12-3/TRBV12-4
ASSVSGQPQH	TRBV7-9
ASSLEEGRVNTEAF	TRBV13
ASSLGTGGNTEAF	TRBV12-3/TRBV12-4
ASSLLGIGTDTQY	TRBV7-6
SMRTGGNTIY	TRBV29-1
ASRPGLAGGQETQY	TRBV7-8
ASSFEPPGEGQPQH	TRBV6-6
ASSQFARMQETQY	TRBV27
ASSSTGVAHEKLF	TRBV5-1
ASGQGGLREKLF	TRBV4-1
ASSPYGAGVDQPQH	TRBV4-1
ASSQGTGEIDTQY	TRBV4-3